This entry describes one T cell receptor (beta chain). Its antigen is as yet unknown. The germline gene is not matched at one end of the junction; a read error may be the cause. Preparation of the TCRbeta library was carried out with unique molecular identifiers. TCRdb called the PCR reads again in MiXCR, with one record for every CDR3 protein. This table has about 640,000 distinct CDR3 sequences, 10% to 15% appearing once. The data stem from a study of T-cell reconstitution after alpha-beta-depleted transplantation in children. Findings of the study overall: Roughly two months post-transplant, alpha-beta T cells reportedly originated from several hundred graft clones that had expanded. At day 60, the high TCRbeta diversity found in some patients originated from recipient T cells and thymic progenitors that had survived. T-cell numbers and diversity one year post-transplant derived largely from freshly generated T cells.

The CDR3 is 13 amino acids. The germline V gene encodes CDR1 LGHNA and CDR2 YNFKEQ. The source was PBMCs, mostly from graft donor cells, collected 360 days after TCRalphabeta/CD19-depleted stem cell transplant. The receptor comes from a male patient between 5 and 17 years old who had a stem cell transplant for acute myeloid leukemia, so the T cells may come from the graft donor. The V gene is TRBV4-2, the J gene TRBJ2-1, with D uncertain. As DNA, the CDR3 is TGTGCCATCAGCCCCGGACCGTACAATGAGCAGTTCTTC. It codes for CAISPGPYNEQFF.